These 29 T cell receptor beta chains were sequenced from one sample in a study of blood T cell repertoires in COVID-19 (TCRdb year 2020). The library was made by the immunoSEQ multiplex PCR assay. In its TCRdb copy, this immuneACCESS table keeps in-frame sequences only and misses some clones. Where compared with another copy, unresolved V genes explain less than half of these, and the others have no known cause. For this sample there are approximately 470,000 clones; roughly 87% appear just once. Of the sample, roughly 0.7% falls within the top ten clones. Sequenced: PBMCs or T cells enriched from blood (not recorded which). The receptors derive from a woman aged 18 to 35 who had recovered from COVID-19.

For the CDR3, the DNA is TGTGCCAGCAGTTCCCTGCCGGGACAGGGCCGCTATGGCTACACCTTC. Encoded protein: CASSSLPGQGRYGYTF. The chain employs TRBV6-5 and TRBJ1-2; 9 positions agree with TRBD1. V gave up 4 bases and J gave up 4 bases; unmatched junction bases: 10. The CDR3 totals 16 residues. In germline, CDR1 is MNHEY, CDR2 SVGAGI.

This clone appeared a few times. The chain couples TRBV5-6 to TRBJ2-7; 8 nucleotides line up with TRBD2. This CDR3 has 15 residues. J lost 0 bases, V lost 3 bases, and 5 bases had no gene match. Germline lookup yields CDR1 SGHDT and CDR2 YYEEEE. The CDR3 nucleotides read TGTGCCAGCAGCTCAAGCGGGGGTAGCTCCTACGAGCAGTACTTC. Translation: CASSSSGGSSYEQYF.

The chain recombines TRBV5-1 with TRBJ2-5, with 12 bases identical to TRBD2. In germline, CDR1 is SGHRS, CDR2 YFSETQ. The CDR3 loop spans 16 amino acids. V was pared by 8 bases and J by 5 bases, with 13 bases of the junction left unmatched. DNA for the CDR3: TGCGCCAGTACCCCCGGACTAGCGGGGACGGTGGAGACCCAGTACTTC. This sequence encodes CASTPGLAGTVETQYF.

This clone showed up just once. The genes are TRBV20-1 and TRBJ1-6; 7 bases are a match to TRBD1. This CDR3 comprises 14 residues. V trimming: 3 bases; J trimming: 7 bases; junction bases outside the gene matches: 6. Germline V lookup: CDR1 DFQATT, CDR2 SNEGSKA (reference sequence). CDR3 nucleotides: TGCAGTGCTAGTCCGGCACAGGGGAATTCACCCCTCCACTTT. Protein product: CSASPAQGNSPLHF.

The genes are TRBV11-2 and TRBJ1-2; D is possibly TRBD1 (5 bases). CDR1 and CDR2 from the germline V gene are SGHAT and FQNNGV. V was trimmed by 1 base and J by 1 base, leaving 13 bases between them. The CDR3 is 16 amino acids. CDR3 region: CASSLVATALNYGYTF. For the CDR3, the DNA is TGTGCCAGCAGCTTAGTGGCGACAGCCCTTAACTATGGCTACACCTTC.

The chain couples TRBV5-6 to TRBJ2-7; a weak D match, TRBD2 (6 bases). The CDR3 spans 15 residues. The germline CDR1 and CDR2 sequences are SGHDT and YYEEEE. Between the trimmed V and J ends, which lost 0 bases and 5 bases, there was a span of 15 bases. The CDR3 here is CASSLEVGWGDEQYF. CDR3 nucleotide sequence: TGTGCCAGCAGCTTGGAAGTGGGATGGGGGGACGAGCAGTACTTC.

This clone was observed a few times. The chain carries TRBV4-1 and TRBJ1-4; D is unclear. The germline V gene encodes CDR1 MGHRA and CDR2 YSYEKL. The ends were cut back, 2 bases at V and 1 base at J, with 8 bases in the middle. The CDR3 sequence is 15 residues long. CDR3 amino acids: CASSQPGKTNEKLFF. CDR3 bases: TGCGCCAGCAGCCAACCGGGGAAAACTAATGAAAAACTGTTTTTT.

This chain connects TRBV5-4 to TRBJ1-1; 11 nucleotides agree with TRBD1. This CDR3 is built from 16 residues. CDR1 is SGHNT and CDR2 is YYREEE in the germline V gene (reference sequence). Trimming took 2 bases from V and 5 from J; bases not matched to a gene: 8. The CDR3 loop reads CASSLTGQGDGTEAFF. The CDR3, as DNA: TGTGCCAGCAGCTTAACGGGACAGGGGGATGGTACTGAAGCTTTCTTT.

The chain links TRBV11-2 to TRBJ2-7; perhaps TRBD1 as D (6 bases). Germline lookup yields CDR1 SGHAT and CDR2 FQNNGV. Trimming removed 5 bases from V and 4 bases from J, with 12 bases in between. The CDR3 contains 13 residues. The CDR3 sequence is CASSNRELYEQYF. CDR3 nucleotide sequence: TGTGCCAGCAGCAACAGGGAACTATACGAGCAGTACTTC.

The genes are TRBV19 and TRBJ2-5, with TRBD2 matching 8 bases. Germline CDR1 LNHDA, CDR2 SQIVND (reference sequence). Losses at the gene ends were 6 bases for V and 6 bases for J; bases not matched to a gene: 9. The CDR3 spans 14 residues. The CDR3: CASSFAGGDKTQYF. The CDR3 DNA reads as TGTGCCAGTAGCTTTGCGGGGGGAGACAAGACCCAGTACTTC.

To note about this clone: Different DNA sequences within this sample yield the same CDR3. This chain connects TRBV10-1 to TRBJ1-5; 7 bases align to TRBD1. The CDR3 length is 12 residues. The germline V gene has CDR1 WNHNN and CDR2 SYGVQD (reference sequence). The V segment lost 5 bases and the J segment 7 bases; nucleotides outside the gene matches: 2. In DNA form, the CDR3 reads TGCGCCAGCAGTCGGACAGGACAGCCCCAGCATTTT. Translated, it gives CASSRTGQPQHF.

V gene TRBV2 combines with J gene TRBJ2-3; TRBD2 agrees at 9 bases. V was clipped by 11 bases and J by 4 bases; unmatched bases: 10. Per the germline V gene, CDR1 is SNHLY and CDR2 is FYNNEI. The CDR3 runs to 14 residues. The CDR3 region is CARLGRGGPDTQYF. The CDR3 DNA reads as TGTGCCCGTTTGGGGCGGGGGGGCCCAGATACGCAGTATTTT.

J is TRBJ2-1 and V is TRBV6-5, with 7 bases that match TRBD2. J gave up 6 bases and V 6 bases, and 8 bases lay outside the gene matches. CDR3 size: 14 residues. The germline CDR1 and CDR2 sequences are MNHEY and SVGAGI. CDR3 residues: CASRPRLAPNEQFF. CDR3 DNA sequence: TGTGCCAGCAGACCCCGACTAGCTCCCAATGAGCAGTTCTTC.

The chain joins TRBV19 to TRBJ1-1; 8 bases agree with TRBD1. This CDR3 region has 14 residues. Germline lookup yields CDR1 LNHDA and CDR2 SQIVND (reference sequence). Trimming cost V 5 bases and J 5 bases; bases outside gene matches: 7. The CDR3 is CASSPQGEGTEAFF. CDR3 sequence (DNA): TGTGCCAGTAGTCCACAGGGGGAGGGGACTGAAGCTTTCTTT.

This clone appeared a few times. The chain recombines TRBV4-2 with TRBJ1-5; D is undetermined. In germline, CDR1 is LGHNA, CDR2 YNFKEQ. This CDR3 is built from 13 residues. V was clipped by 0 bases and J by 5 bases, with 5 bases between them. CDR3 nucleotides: TGTGCCAGCAGCCAAGATCCGGATCAGCCCCAGCATTTT. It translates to CASSQDPDQPQHF.

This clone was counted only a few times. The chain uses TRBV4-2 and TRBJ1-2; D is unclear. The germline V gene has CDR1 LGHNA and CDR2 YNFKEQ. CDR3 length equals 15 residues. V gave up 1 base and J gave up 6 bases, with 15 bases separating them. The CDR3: CASSQASGGDNGYTF. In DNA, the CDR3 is TGTGCCAGCAGCCAAGCGTCAGGCGGGGATAATGGCTACACCTTC.

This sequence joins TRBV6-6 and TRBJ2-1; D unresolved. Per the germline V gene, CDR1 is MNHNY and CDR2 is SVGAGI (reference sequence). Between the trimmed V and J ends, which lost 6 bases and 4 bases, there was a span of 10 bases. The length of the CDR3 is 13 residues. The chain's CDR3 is CASRTPGYNEQFF. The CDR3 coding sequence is TGTGCCAGCAGGACCCCAGGTTACAATGAGCAGTTCTTC.

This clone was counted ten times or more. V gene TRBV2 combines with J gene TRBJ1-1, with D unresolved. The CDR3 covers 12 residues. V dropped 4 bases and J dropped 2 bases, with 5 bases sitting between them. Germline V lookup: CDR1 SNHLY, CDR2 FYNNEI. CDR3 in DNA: TGTGCCAGCAGTGTCAGTAACACTGAAGCTTTCTTT. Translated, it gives CASSVSNTEAFF.

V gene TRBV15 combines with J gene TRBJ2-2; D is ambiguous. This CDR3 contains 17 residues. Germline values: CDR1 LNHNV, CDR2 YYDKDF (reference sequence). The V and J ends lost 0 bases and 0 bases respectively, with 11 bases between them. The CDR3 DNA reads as TGTGCCACCAGCAGAGATCGTTTAGGAGCGAACACCGGGGAGCTGTTTTTT. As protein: CATSRDRLGANTGELFF.

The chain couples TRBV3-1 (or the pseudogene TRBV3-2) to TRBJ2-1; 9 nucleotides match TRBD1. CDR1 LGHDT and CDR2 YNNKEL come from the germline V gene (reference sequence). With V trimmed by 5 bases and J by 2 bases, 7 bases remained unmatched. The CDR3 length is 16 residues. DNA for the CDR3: TGTGCCAGCAGCGGACTGGGACAGGGTGCCTACAATGAGCAGTTCTTC. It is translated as CASSGLGQGAYNEQFF.

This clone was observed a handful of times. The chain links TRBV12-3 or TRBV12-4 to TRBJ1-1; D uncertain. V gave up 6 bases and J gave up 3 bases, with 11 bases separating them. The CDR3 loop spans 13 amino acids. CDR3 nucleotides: TGTGCCAGCAGCCGGACGAGGGACACTGAAGCTTTCTTT. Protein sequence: CASSRTRDTEAFF.

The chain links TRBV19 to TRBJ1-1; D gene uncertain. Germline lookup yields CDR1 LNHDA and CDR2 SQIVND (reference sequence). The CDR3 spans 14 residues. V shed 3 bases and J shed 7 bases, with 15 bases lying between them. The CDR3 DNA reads TGTGCCAGTAGTATCTCTAATATTGTCGGTGAAGCTTTCTTT. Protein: CASSISNIVGEAFF.

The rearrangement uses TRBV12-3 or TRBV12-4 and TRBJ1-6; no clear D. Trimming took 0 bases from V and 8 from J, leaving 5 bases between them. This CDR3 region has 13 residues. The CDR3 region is CASSLAPDSPLHF. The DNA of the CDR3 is TGTGCCAGCAGTTTAGCCCCCGATTCACCCCTCCACTTT.

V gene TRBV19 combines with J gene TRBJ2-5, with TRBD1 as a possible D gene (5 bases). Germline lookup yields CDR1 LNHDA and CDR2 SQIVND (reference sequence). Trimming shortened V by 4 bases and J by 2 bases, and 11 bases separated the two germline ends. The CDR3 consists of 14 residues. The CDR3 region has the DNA TGTGCCAGTAGTACCCAGGGAACACAAGAGACCCAGTACTTC. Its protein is CASSTQGTQETQYF.

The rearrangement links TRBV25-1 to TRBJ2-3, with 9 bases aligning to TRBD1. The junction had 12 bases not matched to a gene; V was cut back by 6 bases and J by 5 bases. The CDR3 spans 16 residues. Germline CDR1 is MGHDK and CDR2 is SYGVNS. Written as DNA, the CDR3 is TGTGCCAGCAGGATAACGAGGACAGGGGCAGGAGATACGCAGTATTTT. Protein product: CASRITRTGAGDTQYF.

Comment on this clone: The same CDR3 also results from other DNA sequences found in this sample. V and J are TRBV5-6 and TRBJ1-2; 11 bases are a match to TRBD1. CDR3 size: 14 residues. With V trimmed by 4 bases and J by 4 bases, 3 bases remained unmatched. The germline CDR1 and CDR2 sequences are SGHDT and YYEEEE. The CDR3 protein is CASSPGQGGYGYTF. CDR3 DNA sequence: TGTGCCAGCAGCCCGGGACAGGGGGGCTATGGCTACACCTTC.

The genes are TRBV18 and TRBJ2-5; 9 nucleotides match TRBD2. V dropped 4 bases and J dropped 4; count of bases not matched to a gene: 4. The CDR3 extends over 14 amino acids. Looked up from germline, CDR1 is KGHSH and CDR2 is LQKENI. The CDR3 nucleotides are TGTGCCAGCTCACGCGGGGGGGCTGCAGAGACCCAGTACTTC. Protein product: CASSRGGAAETQYF.

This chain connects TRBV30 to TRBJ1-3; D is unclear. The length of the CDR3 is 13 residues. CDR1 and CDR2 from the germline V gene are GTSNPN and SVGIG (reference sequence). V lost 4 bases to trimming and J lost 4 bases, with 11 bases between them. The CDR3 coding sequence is TGTGCCTGGAACCCAGCGGGAGGAAACACCATATATTTT. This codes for CAWNPAGGNTIYF.

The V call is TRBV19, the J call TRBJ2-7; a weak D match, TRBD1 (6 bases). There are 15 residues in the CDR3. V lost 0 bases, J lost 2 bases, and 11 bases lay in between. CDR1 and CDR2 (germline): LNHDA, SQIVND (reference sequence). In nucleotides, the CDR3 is TGTGCCAGTAGTATAGATGGGACACCAACCTACGAGCAGTACTTC. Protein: CASSIDGTPTYEQYF.